Below are 28 T cell receptor beta chains sequenced from a single sample in a study of T cell responses to AZD1222 COVID-19 vaccine. Clones were sequenced by immunoSEQ multiplex PCR, and TCRdb holds only the in-frame ones, with some missing. This table holds fewer than 200,000 clones, 70% to 90% found once. The source material was peripheral blood, sampled on day 0 of AZD1222 vaccination. These receptors originate from an adult in good health.

The CDR3 loop is CALGQGGSEQYF. DNA of the CDR3: TGTGCCTTAGGACAGGGTGGGTCCGAGCAGTACTTC. This sequence joins TRBV30 and TRBJ2-7; 8 nucleotides line up with TRBD1. V trimming: 7 bases; J trimming: 6 bases; junction bases outside the gene matches: 8. The V gene's germline CDR1 is GTSNPN and CDR2 SVGIG (reference sequence). CDR3 length: 12 residues.

The rearrangement uses TRBV5-1 and TRBJ1-5; the match to TRBD1 covers 9 bases. This CDR3 has 13 amino acids. V shed 5 bases and J 7 bases; nucleotides not matched to a gene: 4. Germline V lookup: CDR1 SGHRS, CDR2 YFSETQ. The CDR3, as DNA: TGCGCCAGCAGGGGACAGGGATGGCAGCCCCAGCATTTT. It encodes CASRGQGWQPQHF.

The V call is TRBV2, the J call TRBJ2-3; D remains unclear. Between the trimmed V and J ends, which lost 4 bases and 3 bases, there was a span of 20 bases. This CDR3 contains 17 residues. CDR1 and CDR2 (germline): SNHLY, FYNNEI. The CDR3 nucleotides read TGTGCCAGCAGTGGATTTGAGGCCCCGGTCGGGACAGATACGCAGTATTTT. It specifies CASSGFEAPVGTDTQYF.

V and J are TRBV6-5 and TRBJ2-7; possible D gene TRBD1, 7 bases. The ends were cut back, 6 bases at V and 0 bases at J, with 15 bases in the middle. Germline V gene data show CDR1 as MNHEY and CDR2 as SVGAGI. The length of the CDR3 is 15 residues. In DNA form, the CDR3 reads TGTGCCAGCAGATTCAGGGGGGTGACCTCCTACGAGCAGTACGTC. Translated: CASRFRGVTSYEQYV.

The chain recombines TRBV18 with TRBJ1-4; D is uncertain. CDR3 length: 14 amino acids. Looked up from germline, CDR1 is KGHSH and CDR2 is LQKENI. Trimming stripped 6 bases from V and 0 bases from J, with 8 bases between. The CDR3 loop reads CASSPEATNEKLFF. CDR3 coding DNA: TGTGCCAGCTCCCCGGAGGCAACTAATGAAAAACTGTTTTTT. Using reference TRBV18 and TRBJ1-4 for the parts outside the CDR3, the full variable domain is NAGVMQNPRHLVRRRGQEARLRCSPMKGHSHVYWYRQLPEEGLKFMVYLQKENIIDESGMPKERFSAEFPKEGPSILRIQQVVRGDSAAYFCASSPEATNEKLFFGSGTQLSVL.

J is TRBJ2-3 and V is TRBV6-4, with D possibly being TRBD2 (6 bases). The V end lost 3 bases, the J end lost 5 bases, and 15 bases lay between the germline ends. From germline, CDR1 is MRHNA and CDR2 SNTAGT. The CDR3 loop spans 15 amino acids. The CDR3 bases are TGTGCCAGCAGTGAAAGGGGAGAGGGAGGAGATACGCAGTATTTT. Its translation: CASSERGEGGDTQYF.

The chain uses TRBV9 and TRBJ2-1; D not certain. The V and J ends lost 4 bases and 9 bases respectively, with 14 bases between them. Per germline, CDR1 SGDLS and CDR2 YYNGEE. The CDR3 runs to 13 residues. The CDR3, as DNA: TGTGCCAGCAGCTCGCGGACCGTAGGTGAGCAGTTCTTC. It codes for CASSSRTVGEQFF.

The rearrangement links TRBV5-5 to TRBJ1-6; TRBD1 agrees at 10 bases. With V trimmed by 0 bases and J by 7 bases, 4 bases remained unmatched. CDR1 and CDR2 (germline): SGHKS, YYEKEE (reference sequence). This CDR3 spans 16 amino acids. Here the CDR3 DNA reads TGTGCCAGCAGCTTGGGGGGACAGGGGAACAATTCACCCCTCCACTTT. Amino acid sequence: CASSLGGQGNNSPLHF.

The chain recombines TRBV19 with TRBJ1-5; D not certain. Germline CDR1 reads LNHDA; CDR2 reads SQIVND (reference sequence). The CDR3 loop spans 15 amino acids. The V gene lost 5 bases and the J gene lost 0 bases, with 11 bases spanning the gap. CDR3 nucleotide sequence: TGTGCCAGTAGTCCGACGGCTGATAGCAATCAGCCCCAGCATTTT. Amino acids: CASSPTADSNQPQHF.

The CDR3 loop is CSASFSAIPEQFF. CDR3 nucleotide sequence: TGCAGTGCTAGTTTTAGCGCCATTCCTGAGCAGTTCTTC. The chain carries TRBV20-1 and TRBJ2-1; D possibly corresponds to TRBD2 (5 bases). V dropped 3 bases and J dropped 9 bases, with 15 bases sitting between them. Germline lookup yields CDR1 DFQATT and CDR2 SNEGSKA (reference sequence). CDR3 length equals 13 residues.

This clone showed up just once. The V call is TRBV3-1 (or the pseudogene TRBV3-2), the J call TRBJ2-2; D is unclear. CDR3 length: 17 residues. Germline V CDR1 and CDR2: LGHDT, YNNKEL (reference sequence). V was clipped by 1 base and J by 1 base, with 13 bases between them. The CDR3 reads CASSQGSSPMNTGELFF. The CDR3 region has the DNA TGTGCCAGCAGCCAAGGAAGTTCCCCAATGAACACCGGGGAGCTGTTTTTT.

This clone was seen a handful of times. The genes are TRBV6-5 and TRBJ1-1, with a possible D match to TRBD1 (5 bases). Trimming pared 5 bases from V and 6 bases from J, leaving 10 bases between. This CDR3 spans 12 amino acids. CDR1 is MNHEY, CDR2 SVGAGI, per germline. CDR3 sequence: CASSPWGSEAFF. The CDR3 DNA reads as TGTGCCAGCAGTCCCTGGGGGTCTGAAGCTTTCTTT.

The rearrangement joins TRBV18 to TRBJ1-4; no reliable D call. Germline V gene sequence: CDR1 KGHSH, CDR2 LQKENI. The CDR3 has 14 amino acids. Trimming took 2 bases from V and 6 from J, leaving 10 bases between them. This chain's CDR3 is CASSPKRVDEKLFF. The CDR3 nucleotides read TGTGCCAGCTCACCAAAGAGGGTAGATGAAAAACTGTTTTTT.

The chain has TRBV19 and TRBJ2-1, with 7 positions matching TRBD2. The CDR3 is 17 residues long. V shed 5 bases, J shed 5 bases, and the junction held 15 bases outside the gene matches. CDR1 is LNHDA and CDR2 is SQIVND in the germline V gene (reference sequence). The CDR3 here is CASSPRGRLAGHNEQFF. CDR3 coding DNA: TGTGCCAGTAGTCCTAGAGGGAGACTAGCAGGGCACAATGAGCAGTTCTTC.

To note about this clone: The sample carries other DNA sequences with the same CDR3. This chain uses TRBV20-1 with TRBJ2-1; D not resolved. Trimming removed 1 base from V and 7 bases from J, with 5 bases in between. Germline V gene sequence: CDR1 DFQATT, CDR2 SNEGSKA (reference sequence). The CDR3 totals 11 residues. The CDR3 reads CSARVVNEQFF. The CDR3 DNA sequence: TGCAGTGCTAGAGTAGTTAATGAGCAGTTCTTC.

V usage is TRBV19 and J usage is TRBJ1-1; TRBD1 aligns across 8 bases. The CDR3 totals 15 residues. Germline loops: CDR1 LNHDA, CDR2 SQIVND (reference sequence). The trim removed 7 bases at V and 4 bases at J, leaving 11 bases unmatched. The CDR3 DNA reads as TGTGCCAGTACTTTAGGACAGGGATTGGGCACTGAAGCTTTCTTT. This gives the protein CASTLGQGLGTEAFF.

The V and J genes are TRBV4-1 and TRBJ2-7, with 7 bases lining up with TRBD1. CDR3 length: 13 residues. The germline V gene has CDR1 MGHRA and CDR2 YSYEKL. With 0 bases clipped from V and 6 bases from J, the junction kept 2 bases outside the gene matches. CDR3 protein: CASSQDGTAEQYV. CDR3 DNA: TGCGCCAGCAGCCAAGATGGGACAGCCGAGCAGTACGTC.

The table lists this clone with a count of one. The V and J genes are TRBV13 and TRBJ2-7; 13 bases are a match to TRBD2. The ends lost 3 bases at V and 2 bases at J; junction bases unmatched: 16. Germline V gives CDR1 PRHDT, CDR2 FYEKMQ (reference sequence). CDR3 length: 20 amino acids. CDR3 protein: CASSFRLAGGTPQLTYEQYF. The DNA for the CDR3 is TGTGCCAGCAGCTTCCGACTAGCGGGAGGCACCCCCCAACTAACCTACGAGCAGTACTTC. The full variable domain, completed using reference TRBV13 and TRBJ2-7, is AAGVIQSPRHLIKEKRETATLKCYPIPRHDTVYWYQQGPGQDPQFLISFYEKMQSDKGSIPDRFSAQQFSDYHSELNMSSLELGDSALYFCASSFRLAGGTPQLTYEQYFGPGTRLTVT.

The rearrangement uses TRBV10-3 and TRBJ1-1, with D unresolved. From germline, CDR1 is ENHRY and CDR2 SYGVKD. The CDR3 runs to 14 residues. V lost 3 bases to trimming and J lost 4 bases, with 12 bases between them. CDR3 sequence reads: CAISDREVATEAFF. The DNA of the CDR3 is TGTGCCATCAGTGACCGGGAGGTGGCCACTGAAGCTTTCTTT.

The chain combines TRBV24-1 with TRBJ2-3; 7 nucleotides match TRBD2. The CDR3 contains 14 residues. The J segment lost 6 bases and the V segment lost 7 bases, leaving 9 bases of the junction unmatched. CDR1 and CDR2 (germline): KGHDR, SFDVKD. For the CDR3, the DNA is TGTGCCACCAGCCCGAGCGGGGAAGGGGATACGCAGTATTTT. Its protein is CATSPSGEGDTQYF.

The chain joins TRBV2 to TRBJ1-5; 8 positions agree with TRBD1. The V and J ends lost 6 bases and 6 bases, in that order; junction bases with no gene match: 7. The germline CDR1 and CDR2 sequences are SNHLY and FYNNEI. CDR3 length equals 14 residues. This CDR3 is CASSGQGLGQPQHF. The CDR3 region has the DNA TGTGCCAGCAGCGGACAGGGATTGGGTCAGCCCCAGCATTTT. Full variable domain (rest looked up from reference TRBV2 and TRBJ1-5): EPEVTQTPSHQVTQMGQEVILRCVPISNHLYFYWYRQILGQKVEFLVSFYNNEISEKSEIFDDQFSVERPDGSNFTLKIRSTKLEDSAMYFCASSGQGLGQPQHFGDGTRLSIL.

This clone appeared a single time. The V gene is TRBV5-5, the J gene TRBJ1-2; D perhaps matches TRBD1 (6 bases). Trimming took off 0 bases at V and 4 bases at J, with 10 bases between the two ends. Germline CDR1 SGHKS, CDR2 YYEKEE (reference sequence). The CDR3 contains 14 residues. Here the CDR3 DNA reads TGTGCCAGCAGCTTGGGACAGGAGATCTATGGCTACACCTTC. Encoded protein: CASSLGQEIYGYTF.

This chain uses TRBV7-3 with TRBJ2-1; D gene unclear. V was shortened by 4 bases and J by 2 bases, with 9 bases between the two germline ends. In germline, CDR1 is SGHTA, CDR2 FQGTGA. CDR3 size: 14 residues. CDR3 coding DNA: TGTGCCAGCAGCTCTGGGGTCGCCTACAATGAGCAGTTCTTC. Protein: CASSSGVAYNEQFF.

The gene calls are TRBV14 and TRBJ2-7; D remains unclear. Trimming took off 6 bases at V and 6 bases at J, with 15 bases between the two ends. CDR3 length equals 13 residues. Germline CDR1 SGHDN, CDR2 FVKESK. The CDR3 reads CASSKTIPSEQYF. DNA for the CDR3: TGTGCCAGCAGTAAAACCATACCCTCCGAGCAGTACTTC. The whole variable domain, filled in from reference TRBV14 and TRBJ2-7, reads EAGVTQFPSHSVIEKGQTVTLRCDPISGHDNLYWYRRVMGKEIKFLLHFVKESKQDESGMPNNRFLAERTGGTYSTLKVQPAELEDSGVYFCASSKTIPSEQYFGPGTRLTVT.

This sequence joins TRBV4-2 and TRBJ2-3, with TRBD2 as a possible D gene (5 bases). Trimming cost V 1 base and J 3 bases, with 8 bases left between them. This CDR3 has 14 residues. In germline, CDR1 is LGHNA, CDR2 YNFKEQ. DNA for the CDR3: TGTGCCAGCAGCCAAGGACTATCTACAGATACGCAGTATTTT. This sequence encodes CASSQGLSTDTQYF.

The CDR3 bases are TGTGCCTGGAGTTCCGGGACTTTTGTTAACCAGCCCCAGCATTTT. Translating gives CAWSSGTFVNQPQHF. The rearrangement uses TRBV30 and TRBJ1-5; possibly TRBD1 for D (5 bases). Looked up from germline, CDR1 is GTSNPN and CDR2 is SVGIG (reference sequence). V was trimmed by 2 bases and J by 7 bases, leaving 18 bases between them. The CDR3 is made up of 15 amino acids. Full variable domain (missing parts from reference TRBV30 and TRBJ1-5): SQTIHQWPATLVQPVGSPLSLECTVEGTSNPNLYWYRQAAGRGLQLLFYSVGIGQISSEVPQNLSASRPQDRQFILSSKKLLLSDSGFYLCAWSSGTFVNQPQHFGDGTRLSIL.

The sample holds one count of this clone. The chain combines TRBV28 with TRBJ1-1; no reliable D call. Germline V lookup: CDR1 MDHEN, CDR2 SYDVKM. The germline V and J ends were trimmed by 3 bases and 2 bases, with 4 bases remaining between them. The CDR3 spans 12 residues. CDR3: CASSFSNTEAFF. The DNA for the CDR3 is TGTGCCAGCAGTTTTAGTAACACTGAAGCTTTCTTT.

This clone was found once. The chain combines TRBV6-5 with TRBJ2-1, with D unresolved. Trimming shortened V by 6 bases and J by 0 bases, and 12 bases separated the two germline ends. Germline values: CDR1 MNHEY, CDR2 SVGAGI. The CDR3 sequence is 15 residues long. CDR3 nucleotides: TGTGCCAGCAGACCGTCCATTCTCTCCTACAATGAGCAGTTCTTC. Translating it yields CASRPSILSYNEQFF.